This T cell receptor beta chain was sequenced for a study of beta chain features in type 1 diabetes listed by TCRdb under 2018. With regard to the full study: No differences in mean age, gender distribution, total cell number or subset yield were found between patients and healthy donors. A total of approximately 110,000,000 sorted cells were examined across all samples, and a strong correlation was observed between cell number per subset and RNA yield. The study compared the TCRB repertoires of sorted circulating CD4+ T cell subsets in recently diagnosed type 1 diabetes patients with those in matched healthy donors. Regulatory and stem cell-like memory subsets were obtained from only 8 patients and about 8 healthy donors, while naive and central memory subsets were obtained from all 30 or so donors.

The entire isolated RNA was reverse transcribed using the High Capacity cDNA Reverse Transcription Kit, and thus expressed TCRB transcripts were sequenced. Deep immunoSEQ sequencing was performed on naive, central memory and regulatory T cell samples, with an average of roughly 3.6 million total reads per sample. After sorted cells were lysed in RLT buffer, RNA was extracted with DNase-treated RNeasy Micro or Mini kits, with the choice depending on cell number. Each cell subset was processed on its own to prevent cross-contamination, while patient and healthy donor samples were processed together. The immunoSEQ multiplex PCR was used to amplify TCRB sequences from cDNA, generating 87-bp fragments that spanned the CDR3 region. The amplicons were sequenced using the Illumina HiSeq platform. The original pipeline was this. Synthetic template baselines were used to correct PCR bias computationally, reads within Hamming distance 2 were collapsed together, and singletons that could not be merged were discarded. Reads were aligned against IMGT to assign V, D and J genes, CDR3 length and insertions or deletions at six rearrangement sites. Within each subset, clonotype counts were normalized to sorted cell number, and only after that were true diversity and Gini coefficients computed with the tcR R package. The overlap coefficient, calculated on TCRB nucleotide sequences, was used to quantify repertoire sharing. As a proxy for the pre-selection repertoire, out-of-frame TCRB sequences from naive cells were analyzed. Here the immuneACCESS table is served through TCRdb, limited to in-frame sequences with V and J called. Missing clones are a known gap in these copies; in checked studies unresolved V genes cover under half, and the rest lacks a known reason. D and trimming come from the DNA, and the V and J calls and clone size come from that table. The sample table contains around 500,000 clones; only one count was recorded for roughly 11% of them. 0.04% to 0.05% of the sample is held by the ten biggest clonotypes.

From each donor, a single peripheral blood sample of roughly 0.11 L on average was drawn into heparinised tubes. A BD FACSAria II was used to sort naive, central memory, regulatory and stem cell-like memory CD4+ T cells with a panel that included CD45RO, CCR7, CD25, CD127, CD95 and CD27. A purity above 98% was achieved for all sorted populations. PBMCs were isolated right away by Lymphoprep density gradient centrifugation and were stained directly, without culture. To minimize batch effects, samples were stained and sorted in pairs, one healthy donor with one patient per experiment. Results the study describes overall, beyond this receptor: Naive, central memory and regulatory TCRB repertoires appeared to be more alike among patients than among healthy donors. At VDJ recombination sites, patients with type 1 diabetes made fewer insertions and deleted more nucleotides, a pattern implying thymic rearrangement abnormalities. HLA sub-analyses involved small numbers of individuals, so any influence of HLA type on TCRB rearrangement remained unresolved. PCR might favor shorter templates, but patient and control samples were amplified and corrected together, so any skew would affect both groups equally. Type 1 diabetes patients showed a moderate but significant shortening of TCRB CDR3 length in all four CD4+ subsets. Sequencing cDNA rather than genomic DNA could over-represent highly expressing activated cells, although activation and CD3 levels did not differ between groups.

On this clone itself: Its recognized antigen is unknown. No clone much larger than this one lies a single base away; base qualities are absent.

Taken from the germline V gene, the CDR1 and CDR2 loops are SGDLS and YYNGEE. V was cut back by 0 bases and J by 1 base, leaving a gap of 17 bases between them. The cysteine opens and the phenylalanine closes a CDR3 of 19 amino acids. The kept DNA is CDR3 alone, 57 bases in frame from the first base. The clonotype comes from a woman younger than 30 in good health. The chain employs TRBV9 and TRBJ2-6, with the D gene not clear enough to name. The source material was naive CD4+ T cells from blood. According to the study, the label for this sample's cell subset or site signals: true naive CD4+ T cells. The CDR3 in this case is CASSVAHRKELSGANVLTF. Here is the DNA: TGTGCCAGCAGCGTAGCTCACAGAAAGGAATTATCTGGGGCCAACGTCCTGACTTTC.